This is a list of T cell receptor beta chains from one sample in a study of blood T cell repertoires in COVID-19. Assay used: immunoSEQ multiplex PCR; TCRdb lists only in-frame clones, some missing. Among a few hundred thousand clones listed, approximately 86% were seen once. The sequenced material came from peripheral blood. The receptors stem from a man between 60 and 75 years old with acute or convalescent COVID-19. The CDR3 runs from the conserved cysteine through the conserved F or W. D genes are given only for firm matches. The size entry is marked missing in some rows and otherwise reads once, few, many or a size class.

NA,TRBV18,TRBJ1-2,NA,TGTGCCAGCTCTAGCACAGGATTCTCCTATGGCTACACCTTC,CASSSTGFSYGYTF
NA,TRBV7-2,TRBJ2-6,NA,TGTGCCAGCAGCGCCCGGGCGGGGTCGGGGGCCAACGTCCTGACTTTC,CASSARAGSGANVLTF
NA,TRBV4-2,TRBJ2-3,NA,TGTGCCAGCAGCGAAACAGGGTTCACAGATACGCAGTATTTT,CASSETGFTDTQYF
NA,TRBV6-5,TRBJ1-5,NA,TGTGCCAGCACCAAGACGGGGTCCCGACAGCCCCAGCATTTT,CASTKTGSRQPQHF
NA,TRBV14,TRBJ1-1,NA,TGTGCCAGCAGCCAAGATTACCGAGGTGGAGCTTTCTTT,CASSQDYRGGAFF
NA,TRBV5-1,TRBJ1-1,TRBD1,TGCGCCAGCAGCTTGACAACAGGGGGCGATGGTGAAGCTTTCTTT,CASSLTTGGDGEAFF
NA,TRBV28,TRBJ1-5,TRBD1,TGTGCCAGCAGAGGGACAGAGACGTATAGCAATCAGCCCCAGCATTTT,CASRGTETYSNQPQHF
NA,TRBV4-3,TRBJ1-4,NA,TGCGCCAGCAGCCAAGGAACAGGTGCAACTAATGAAAAACTGTTTTTT,CASSQGTGATNEKLFF
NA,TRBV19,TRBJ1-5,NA,TGTGCCAGTAGTAGGGCCGCGTCGGGGGGGGGACAACCCCAGCATTTT,CASSRAASGGGQPQHF
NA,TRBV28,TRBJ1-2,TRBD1,TGTGCCAGCATGTCAGGGGGAGGCGGCTACACCTTC,CASMSGGGGYTF
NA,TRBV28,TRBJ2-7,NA,TGTGCCACCCGCGGTGCAGGCGGGTCTACGGAGCAGTACTTC,CATRGAGGSTEQYF
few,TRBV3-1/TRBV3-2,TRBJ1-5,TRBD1,TGTGCCAGCAGCCGCACAAGGGGGACAGGGGGAGGCAATCAGCCCCAGCATTTT,CASSRTRGTGGGNQPQHF
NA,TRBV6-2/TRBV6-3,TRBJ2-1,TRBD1,TGTGCCAGCAGTTACCGACAGGGGGTGGACAATGAGCAGTTCTTC,CASSYRQGVDNEQFF
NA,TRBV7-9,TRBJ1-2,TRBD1,TGTGCCAGCAGCTCCCGGGACAGGGGTGTCTATGGCTACACCTTC,CASSSRDRGVYGYTF
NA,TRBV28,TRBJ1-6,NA,TGTGCCAGCACGGCGAGGGCCCTCAGTGGGGGGCCCCTCCACTTT,CASTARALSGGPLHF
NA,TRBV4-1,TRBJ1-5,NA,TGCGCCAGCAGCCAAGCCTTAGATCAGCCCCAGCATTTT,CASSQALDQPQHF
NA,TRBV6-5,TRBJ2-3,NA,TGTGCCAGCAGCCAACCGGGGGATCTCACAGATACGCAGTATTTT,CASSQPGDLTDTQYF
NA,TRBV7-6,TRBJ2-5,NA,TGTGCCAGCAGCCAAGCGGAGACCCAGTACTTC,CASSQAETQYF
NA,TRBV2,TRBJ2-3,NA,TGTGCCAGCAAAAGCGGGTTCGGGGATGGAGATACGCAGTATTTT,CASKSGFGDGDTQYF
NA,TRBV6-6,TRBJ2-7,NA,TGTGCCAGCAGTTTCGGGGGTTCCTCCTACGAGCAGTACTTC,CASSFGGSSYEQYF
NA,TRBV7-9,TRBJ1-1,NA,TGTGCCAGCAGCACCCCAGGGAACACTGAAGCTTTCTTT,CASSTPGNTEAFF
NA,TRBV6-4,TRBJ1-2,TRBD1,TGTGCCAGCCAACCGACAGGGCCTGAAGGTGGCTACACCTTC,CASQPTGPEGGYTF
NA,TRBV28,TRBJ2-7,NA,TGTGCCAGCAGACCCGGGGAGGTGCCTAGCTACGAGCAGTACTTC,CASRPGEVPSYEQYF
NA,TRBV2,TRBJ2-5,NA,TGTGCCAGCAGGGAAAGGGACGGACTACAAGAGACCCAGTACTTC,CASRERDGLQETQYF
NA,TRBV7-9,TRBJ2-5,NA,TGTGCCAGCACCAAGCCCGGGCAGGGGTTACAAGAGACCCAGTACTTC,CASTKPGQGLQETQYF
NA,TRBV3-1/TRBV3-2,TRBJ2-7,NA,TGTGCCAGCAGCCAAGACCCGGGGTACGAGCAGTACTTC,CASSQDPGYEQYF
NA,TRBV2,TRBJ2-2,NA,TGTGCCAGCAGCCGACCGGGACATCCGACCGGGGAGCTGTTTTTT,CASSRPGHPTGELFF
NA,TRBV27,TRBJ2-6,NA,TGTGCCAGCAGTTTATTCCAGAACTCTGGGGCCAACGTCCTGACTTTC,CASSLFQNSGANVLTF
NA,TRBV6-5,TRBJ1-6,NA,TGTGCCAGCAGTTCCACAGGGAATTCACCCCTCCACTTT,CASSSTGNSPLHF
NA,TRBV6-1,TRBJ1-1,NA,TGTGCCAGCAGTGAAATCCTAGTGGCTGAAGCTTTCTTT,CASSEILVAEAFF
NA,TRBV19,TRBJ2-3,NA,TGTGCCAGTAGTAAACTCGGGACTTCGGTATTGCGTGGTACGCAGTATTTT,CASSKLGTSVLRGTQYF
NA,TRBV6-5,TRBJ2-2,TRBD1,TGTGCCAGCAGCCAGGGACAGTACACCGGGGAGCTGTTTTTT,CASSQGQYTGELFF
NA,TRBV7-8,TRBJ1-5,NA,TGTGCCAGCAGCCGAGAATCGGGGTTCGGCAATCAGCCCCAGCATTTT,CASSRESGFGNQPQHF
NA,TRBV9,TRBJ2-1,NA,TGTGCCAGCAGCGTGGGGGGTCTCTCCTACAATGAGCAGTTCTTC,CASSVGGLSYNEQFF
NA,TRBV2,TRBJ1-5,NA,TGTGCCAGCAGTCTAGACAGGTACAATCAGCCCCAGCATTTT,CASSLDRYNQPQHF
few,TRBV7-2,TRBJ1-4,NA,TGTGCCAGCAGCTTGGGCCCTTCTAATGAAAAACTGTTTTTT,CASSLGPSNEKLFF
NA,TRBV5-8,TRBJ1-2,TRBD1,TGTGCCAGCAGCTTGAGGCCGGACAGGTGGGAGGACTACACCTTC,CASSLRPDRWEDYTF
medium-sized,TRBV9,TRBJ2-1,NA,TGTGCCAGCAGCGTAAGTAGAGGGGAGCAGTTCTTC,CASSVSRGEQFF
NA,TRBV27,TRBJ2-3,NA,TGTGCCAGCAGTTCGGGGGGCGCGGGCACAGATACGCAGTATTTT,CASSSGGAGTDTQYF
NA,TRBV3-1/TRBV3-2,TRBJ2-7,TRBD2,TGTGCCAGCAGCCAGGGACTAGCGGGGCCCTACGAGCAGTACTTC,CASSQGLAGPYEQYF
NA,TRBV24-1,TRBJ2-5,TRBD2,TGTGCCACCAGTGAGGCGACTAGCGGCAGAGAGACCCAGTACTTC,CATSEATSGRETQYF
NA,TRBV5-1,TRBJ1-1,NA,TGCGCCAGCAGCTATGGCGGTTCGAACACTGAAGCTTTCTTT,CASSYGGSNTEAFF
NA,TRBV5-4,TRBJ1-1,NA,TGTGCCAGCAGTGACCCTATCAGGGGAGGGAGCACTGAAGCTTTCTTT,CASSDPIRGGSTEAFF
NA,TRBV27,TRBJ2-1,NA,TGTGCCAGCAGTTTATCCCGGAGTAGGAGCTCCTACAATGAGCAGTTCTTC,CASSLSRSRSSYNEQFF
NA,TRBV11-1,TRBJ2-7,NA,TGTGCCAGCAGCTTAGCGCAAGTGACAGGGAGGAACCACGAGCAGTACTTC,CASSLAQVTGRNHEQYF
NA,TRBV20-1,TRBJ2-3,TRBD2,TGCAGTGCTAGTGGCGCTAGCGGAACCACAGATACGCAGTATTTT,CSASGASGTTDTQYF
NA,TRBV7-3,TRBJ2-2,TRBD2,TGTGCCAGCAGCTTATTAGGGAGCGGGGGGCCTTCGGGCGGGGAGCTGTTTTTT,CASSLLGSGGPSGGELFF
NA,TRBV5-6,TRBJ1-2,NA,TGTGCCAGCAGTCCAGGGCGTCCTAACTATGGCTACACCTTC,CASSPGRPNYGYTF
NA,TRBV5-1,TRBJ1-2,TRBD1,TGCGCCAGCAGCGGGAGAAAACAGGGGGCGGACTATGGCTACACCTTC,CASSGRKQGADYGYTF
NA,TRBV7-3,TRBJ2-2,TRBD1,TGTGCCAGCAGCTTAAGGGGACAGGGGGCCACCGGGGAGCTGTTTTTT,CASSLRGQGATGELFF
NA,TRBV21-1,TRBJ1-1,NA,TGTGCCAGCAGCAAGCGTCGTACCGTCACTGAAGCTTTCTTT,CASSKRRTVTEAFF
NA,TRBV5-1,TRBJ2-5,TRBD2,TGCGCCAGCAGCCGGGGGGGCCAAGAGACCCAGTACTTC,CASSRGGQETQYF
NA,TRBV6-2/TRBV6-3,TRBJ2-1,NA,TGTGCCAGCAGTTACGAAGATAGCCTGTTATTCAATGAGCAGTTCTTC,CASSYEDSLLFNEQFF
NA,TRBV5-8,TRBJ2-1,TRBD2,TGTGCCAGCAGCCGGGGGGTCGCGAAGAACAATGAGCAGTTCTTC,CASSRGVAKNNEQFF